The 29 T cell receptor beta chains reported below all come from one sample, sequenced in a study of regulatory T cells in long-lasting Graves disease. Specified time point: newly diagnosed GD, antithyroid drugs for less than 3 months. After RNA was extracted from PBMCs, the TCR library was made from it. Arm-PCR of CDR3 regions and iRepertoire HTBI primers were the basis on which TCR beta libraries were built. TCRdb recomputed calls from the multiplex PCR reads with MiXCR, one row per CDR3 protein. The sample holds approximately 350,000 distinct CDR3 sequences; 12% are singletons and the top ten take about 20%. The data were also submitted as part of a second study, on T cells in Graves' hyperthyroidism and ophthalmopathy.

Here the sequenced sample was peripheral blood mononuclear cells (PBMCs), taken at new diagnosis, from a patient treated with antithyroid drugs. Source of these receptors: a woman in her late teens or twenties with Graves disease.

This clonotype has just a few counts. V gene TRBV5-1 combines with J gene TRBJ2-1; 8 positions agree with TRBD1. CDR3 size: 16 residues. The germline CDR1 and CDR2 sequences are SGHRS and YFSETQ. V dropped 4 bases and J dropped 5; count of bases not matched to a gene: 11. The DNA of the CDR3 is TGCGCCAGCAGCACCAGTATGAGGACAGGGAACAATGAGCAGTTCTTC. Protein: CASSTSMRTGNNEQFF.

This clonotype showed up many times. V is TRBV20-1 and J is TRBJ2-7, with a tentative D call TRBD1 (5 bases). V was shortened by 0 bases and J by 7 bases, with 16 bases between the two germline ends. This CDR3 is built from 14 residues. Germline V lookup: CDR1 DFQATT, CDR2 SNEGSKA (reference sequence). The CDR3 sequence is CSARETRVNREQYF. The CDR3 bases are TGCAGTGCTAGAGAGACCAGGGTCAATCGGGAGCAGTACTTC.

This clonotype showed up many times. The chain carries TRBV4-3 and TRBJ2-5; TRBD1 is a possible D gene (6 bases). Germline CDR1 and CDR2: LGHNA and YSLEER. CDR3 length: 16 amino acids. Trimming shortened V by 5 bases and J by 2 bases, and 18 bases separated the two germline ends. CDR3 in DNA: TGCGCCAGCAGCGAGTTGGGGGCGGCGGAACAAGAGACCCAGTACTTC. The encoded protein is CASSELGAAEQETQYF.

Turning to this clonotype: Just one base apart from a much larger clone, this may be a read error. The chain combines TRBV5-5 with TRBJ1-1, with D unclear. Trimming took 5 bases from V and 4 from J, leaving 15 bases between them. CDR1 SGHKS and CDR2 YYEKEE come from the germline V gene (reference sequence). The CDR3 totals 14 residues. DNA of the CDR3: TGTGCCAGCAGAACGGGCGGAATGATCACTGAAGCTTTCTTT. The encoded protein is CASRTGGMITEAFF.

This sequence joins TRBV3-1 and TRBJ2-3; TRBD1 aligns across 7 bases. From germline, CDR1 is LGHDT and CDR2 YNNKEL (reference sequence). V shed 7 bases, J shed 2 bases, and the junction held 9 bases outside the gene matches. The CDR3 sequence is 15 residues long. Written as DNA, the CDR3 is TGTGCCAGCACGCCTCAGGGGGTCCCCACAGATACGCAGTATTTT. The encoded protein is CASTPQGVPTDTQYF.

This clonotype showed up many times. The chain joins TRBV11-2 to TRBJ2-1; D remains ambiguous. This CDR3 comprises 16 residues. With 5 bases removed from V and 4 bases from J, the gap between germline ends came to 18 bases. Germline V gene lookup returns CDR1 SGHAT and CDR2 FQNNGV. The CDR3 coding sequence is TGTGCCAGCAGCGCTAAAGGCGGCCCCTTATACAATGAGCAGTTCTTC. Residues: CASSAKGGPLYNEQFF.

The sample holds a few counts of this clonotype. This chain joins TRBV10-3 and TRBJ1-2; D perhaps matches TRBD1 (6 bases). The CDR3 runs 14 residues. The ends were cut back, 2 bases at V and 1 base at J, with 8 bases in the middle. Looked up from germline, CDR1 is ENHRY and CDR2 is SYGVKD. Written as DNA, the CDR3 is TGTGCCATCAGTGAGGGACAGAGTAACTATGGCTACACCTTC. Residues: CAISEGQSNYGYTF.

This clonotype was observed at least ten times. The chain's CDR3 is CSGAGGYTDTQYF. CDR3 in DNA: TGCAGCGGCGCCGGGGGCTATACAGATACGCAGTATTTT. The chain carries TRBV29-1 and TRBJ2-3; TRBD1 or TRBD2 may be the D gene (6 bases each). V lost 7 bases and J 3 bases, leaving 14 bases between the germline ends. CDR1 is SQVTM and CDR2 is ANQGSEA in the germline V gene. The CDR3 contains 13 residues.

This clonotype was observed many times. This sequence joins TRBV19 and TRBJ1-4, with TRBD1 matching 7 bases. CDR1 is LNHDA, CDR2 SQIVND, per germline (reference sequence). V was pared by 6 bases and J by 0 bases, with 10 bases of the junction left unmatched. This CDR3 comprises 17 residues. The CDR3 DNA follows: TGTGCCAGTAGCCCCAGGGGGTTCCCAGCAACTAATGAAAAACTGTTTTTT. Protein product: CASSPRGFPATNEKLFF. The whole variable domain, remainder taken from reference TRBV19 and TRBJ1-4, is DGGITQSPKYLFRKEGQNVTLSCEQNLNHDAMYWYRQDPGQGLRLIYYSQIVNDFQKGDIAEGYSVSREKKESFPLTVTSAQKNPTAFYLCASSPRGFPATNEKLFFGSGTQLSVL.

This clonotype has a count of ten or more. V and J are TRBV12-3 or TRBV12-4 and TRBJ1-1; 11 bases are a match to TRBD1. The CDR3 runs 14 residues. Trimming cost V 4 bases and J 3 bases; bases outside gene matches: 1. CDR3 sequence reads: CASSSGQGDTEAFF. The CDR3 DNA is TGTGCCAGCAGTTCGGGACAGGGGGACACTGAAGCTTTCTTT.

The V gene is TRBV7-2, the J gene TRBJ1-4; unclear D gene. This CDR3 contains 16 residues. Trimming removed 5 bases at V and 7 bases at J, with 20 bases between. In germline, CDR1 is SGHTA, CDR2 FQGNSA. CDR3 region: CASSENLRGLGEKLFF. The DNA for the CDR3 is TGTGCCAGCAGCGAAAACCTCCGAGGGCTAGGTGAAAAACTGTTTTTT. Full variable domain (outside the CDR3, taken from reference TRBV7-2 and TRBJ1-4): GAGVSQSPSNKVTEKGKDVELRCDPISGHTALYWYRQSLGQGLEFLIYFQGNSAPDKSGLPSDRFSAERTGGSVSTLTIQRTQQEDSAVYLCASSENLRGLGEKLFFGSGTQLSVL.

The sample holds many counts of this clonotype. V is TRBV12-3 or TRBV12-4 and J is TRBJ2-1; 13 bases fit TRBD2. V gave up 10 bases and J gave up 7 bases; unmatched junction bases: 10. The CDR3 covers 15 residues. DNA of the CDR3: TGTGCCACCTCGGCCGGACTAGCGGGGGAGAATGAGCAGTTCTTC. This encodes CATSAGLAGENEQFF.

The rearrangement uses TRBV19 and TRBJ2-3; D is perhaps TRBD2 (6 bases). The V and J ends lost 4 bases and 3 bases respectively, with 17 bases between them. CDR1 is LNHDA, CDR2 SQIVND, per germline (reference sequence). CDR3 size: 16 residues. CDR3 nucleotides: TGTGCCAGTAGTAGAAATCGCGGGGCTCGGACAGATACGCAGTATTTT. Protein product: CASSRNRGARTDTQYF.

This clonotype appeared many times. The V call is TRBV27, the J call TRBJ1-4; maybe TRBD1 (5 bases). Trimming left V 5 bases short and J 7 bases short, with 14 bases between. Germline V gives CDR1 MNHEY, CDR2 SMNVEV (reference sequence). The CDR3 length is 14 residues. CDR3 sequence reads: CASSPHGAREKLFF. The CDR3 region has the DNA TGTGCCAGCAGTCCGCACGGGGCCCGTGAAAAACTGTTTTTT.

This clonotype has a count of ten or more. The V gene is TRBV27, the J gene TRBJ2-7; unclear D gene. The CDR3 consists of 14 residues. The germline V gene encodes CDR1 MNHEY and CDR2 SMNVEV (reference sequence). Trimming removed 1 base from V and 3 bases from J, with 10 bases in between. Here the CDR3 reads CASSLYGGIYEQYF. CDR3 nucleotides: TGTGCCAGCAGTTTATATGGCGGAATCTACGAGCAGTACTTC.

The sample holds a few counts of this clonotype. The V gene is TRBV19, the J gene TRBJ1-1; unclear D gene. This CDR3 is 15 amino acids long. V lost 6 bases and J 1 base, leaving 15 bases between the germline ends. CDR1 is LNHDA, CDR2 SQIVND, per germline (reference sequence). Written as DNA, the CDR3 is TGTGCCAGTAGGATGTGGGTGGGCGAGAACACTGAAGCTTTCTTT. Its protein is CASRMWVGENTEAFF.

The table lists this clonotype with many counts. The J gene is TRBJ1-1, the V gene TRBV20-1, with D perhaps TRBD1 (6 bases). The CDR3 is 17 residues long. Germline V gene data show CDR1 as DFQATT and CDR2 as SNEGSKA (reference sequence). V was cut by 6 bases and J by 0 bases, with 23 bases left in between. The CDR3 spells CSARGIGAHRVNTEAFF. The CDR3 bases are TGCAGTGCGAGGGGGATAGGGGCTCACAGGGTGAACACTGAAGCTTTCTTT.

This chain joins TRBV30 and TRBJ2-1; D might be TRBD2 (5 bases). This CDR3 is built from 15 residues. V lost 0 bases and J lost 8, with 17 bases in between. CDR1 is GTSNPN, CDR2 SVGIG, per germline (reference sequence). CDR3 region: CAWSVGYGMGHEQFF. CDR3 in DNA: TGTGCCTGGAGTGTAGGTTACGGGATGGGCCATGAGCAGTTCTTC.

V is TRBV9 and J is TRBJ1-1, with D unclear. The CDR3 totals 14 residues. With 3 bases removed from V and 0 bases from J, the gap between germline ends came to 9 bases. Germline V gene sequence: CDR1 SGDLS, CDR2 YYNGEE. The CDR3 loop is CASSALLMNTEAFF. For the CDR3, the DNA is TGTGCCAGCAGCGCCCTTTTAATGAACACTGAAGCTTTCTTT.

This clonotype was detected many times. The chain uses TRBV28 and TRBJ2-1, with D possibly matching TRBD2 (5 bases). V dropped 4 bases and J dropped 9 bases, with 16 bases sitting between them. The CDR3 extends over 14 amino acids. Germline V gives CDR1 MDHEN, CDR2 SYDVKM. DNA for the CDR3: TGTGCCAGCAGTTCAACCCCGGCGGCGGGTGAGCAGTTCTTC. Translated: CASSSTPAAGEQFF.

This clonotype appeared many times. The rearrangement links TRBV27 to TRBJ1-5, with 7 bases lining up with TRBD1. The CDR3 totals 15 residues. Trimming at V came to 4 bases and at J to 1 base, leaving 4 bases not matched to a gene. Germline V gene lookup returns CDR1 MNHEY and CDR2 SMNVEV (reference sequence). CDR3 DNA: TGTGCCAGCAGTTCCTCAGGGGGGAGCAATCAGCCCCAGCATTTT. Translating it yields CASSSSGGSNQPQHF.

This clonotype was seen ten or more times. At one boundary the junction diverges from the germline segment, which might be a read error. V is TRBV28 and J is TRBJ2-2, with 7 bases aligning to TRBD1. Germline CDR1 is MDHEN and CDR2 is SYDVKM. This CDR3 has 15 residues. This CDR3 reads CASSLPRQGSGELFF. CDR3 in DNA: TGCGCCAGCAGCTTGCCCCGACAGGGTTCCGGGGAGCTGTTTTTT. Complete variable domain (other parts from reference TRBV28 and TRBJ2-2): DVKVTQSSRYLVKRTGEKVFLECVQDMDHENMFWYRQDPGLGLRLIYFSYDVKMKEKGDIPEGYSVSREKKERFSLILESASTNQTSMYLCASSLPRQGSGELFFGEGSRLTVL.

This clonotype has only a few counts. This chain connects TRBV4-1 to TRBJ2-1, with TRBD2 matching 9 bases. The germline gives CDR1 MGHRA, CDR2 YSYEKL. The CDR3 runs 18 residues. The J segment lost 8 bases and the V segment lost 0 bases, leaving 14 bases of the junction unmatched. CDR3 nucleotides: TGCGCCAGCAGCCAAGATTTTCATGGCGGGGGGGCTTTCTATGAGCAGTTCTTC. It yields the protein CASSQDFHGGGAFYEQFF.

This clonotype was detected ten times or more. This chain joins TRBV9 and TRBJ1-1; D call uncertain. The V gene's germline CDR1 is SGDLS and CDR2 YYNGEE. V was cut by 0 bases and J by 5 bases, with 11 bases left in between. CDR3 length: 14 residues. This CDR3 is CASSVARKGTEAFF. CDR3 bases: TGTGCCAGCAGCGTAGCCAGGAAGGGAACTGAAGCTTTCTTT.

This clonotype was detected many times. The rearrangement links TRBV12-3 or TRBV12-4 to TRBJ2-2; D is possibly TRBD1 or TRBD2 (6 bases each). CDR3 length: 15 amino acids. The V end lost 6 bases, the J end lost 2 bases, and 13 bases lay between the germline ends. CDR3 amino acids: CASRPRGRNTGELFF. CDR3 nucleotides: TGTGCCAGCAGGCCCCGGGGGCGAAACACCGGGGAGCTGTTTTTT.

V is TRBV12-3 or TRBV12-4 and J is TRBJ2-5; TRBD2 matches 11 bases. This CDR3 is built from 16 residues. The V gene end was trimmed by 5 bases and the J gene end by 4 bases; junction bases not matched to a gene: 9. Here the CDR3 reads CASSGRGTSGGETQYF. The CDR3 bases are TGTGCCAGCAGTGGCCGTGGGACTAGCGGTGGAGAGACCCAGTACTTC.

V and J are TRBV28 and TRBJ1-2, with a weak D call TRBD1 (5 bases). The germline V gene has CDR1 MDHEN and CDR2 SYDVKM. The ends were cut back, 5 bases at V and 4 bases at J, with 17 bases in the middle. This CDR3 has 15 residues. CDR3 nucleotide sequence: TGTGCCAGCAGTGCCGGGACGCTCACGGGCTATGGCTACACCTTC. It yields the protein CASSAGTLTGYGYTF.

This clonotype was counted at least ten times. The J gene is TRBJ2-1, the V gene TRBV5-4, with 14 bases aligning to TRBD2. The CDR3 runs 16 residues. The germline V gene encodes CDR1 SGHNT and CDR2 YYREEE (reference sequence). The J segment lost 5 bases and the V segment lost 4 bases, leaving 5 bases of the junction unmatched. For the CDR3, the DNA is TGTGCCAGCAGCAGACTAGCGGGGGGGATAGACAATGAGCAGTTCTTC. This gives the protein CASSRLAGGIDNEQFF.

This clonotype was detected a few times. A read error may account for a junction end that differs from germline. The rearrangement uses TRBV20-1 and TRBJ2-4; D is possibly TRBD1 (6 bases). Germline CDR1 is DFQATT and CDR2 is SNEGSKA (reference sequence). The length of the CDR3 is 13 residues. Here the CDR3 reads CSARQGPKNIRYF. The DNA for the CDR3 is TGCAGTGCTAGGCAGGGGCCCAAAAACATTCGGTACTTC.